These T cell receptor beta chains were read from a single sample in a study of blood T cells in healthy people across ages. TCRdb processed the 5' RACE reads anew with MiXCR; each CDR3 protein has one entry. The sample carries approximately 830,000 distinct CDR3 sequences, roughly 60% recorded once. Sequenced material: blood. These receptor sequences come from a man aged 25 to 40 in good health. Both conserved end residues are part of each CDR3. The D gene is left open where the match is weak. Clone size is not always given. Where it is, it says once, few, many or a class for expanded clones.

D gene: TRBD1; clone size: -; J gene: TRBJ2-7; V gene: TRBV6-5; CDR3 DNA: TGTGCCAGCAGTCCCCAACCGGGACAGGTCTCCTACGAGCAGTACTTC; CDR3 protein: CASSPQPGQVSYEQYF
D gene: -; clone size: -; J gene: TRBJ2-7; V gene: TRBV29-1; CDR3 DNA: TGCAGCGTTGAATCCGGGTTCGGCGAGCAGTACTTC; CDR3 protein: CSVESGFGEQYF
D gene: TRBD1; clone size: -; J gene: TRBJ1-2; V gene: TRBV2; CDR3 DNA: TGTGCCAGCAGCACACGACAGGGGATAAACTATGGCTACACCTTC; CDR3 protein: CASSTRQGINYGYTF
D gene: TRBD1; clone size: -; J gene: TRBJ1-5; V gene: TRBV2; CDR3 DNA: TGTGCCAGCAACCCCACAGGGGAGAGTCAGCCCCAGCATTTT; CDR3 protein: CASNPTGESQPQHF
D gene: -; clone size: -; J gene: TRBJ1-5; V gene: TRBV20-1; CDR3 DNA: TGCAGTGCTAGGGCATATAGTCAGCCCCAGCATTTT; CDR3 protein: CSARAYSQPQHF
D gene: -; clone size: -; J gene: TRBJ1-5; V gene: TRBV5-1; CDR3 DNA: TGCGCCAGCAGTTTGGGGTGGGGTTCGAATCAGCCCCAGCATTTT; CDR3 protein: CASSLGWGSNQPQHF
D gene: TRBD1; clone size: -; J gene: TRBJ1-4; V gene: TRBV6-5; CDR3 DNA: TGTGCCAGCAGTTACACAGGGGGCACTAATGAAAAACTGTTTTTT; CDR3 protein: CASSYTGGTNEKLFF
D gene: TRBD2; clone size: -; J gene: TRBJ2-1; V gene: TRBV7-8; CDR3 DNA: TGTGCCAGCAGTCACGACGGGACTAGCGGGGGAAATGAGCAGTTCTTC; CDR3 protein: CASSHDGTSGGNEQFF
D gene: -; clone size: -; J gene: TRBJ2-7; V gene: TRBV4-3; CDR3 DNA: TGCGCCAGCAGCCAAGATCTAGGGCTTCCCTACGAGCAGTACTTC; CDR3 protein: CASSQDLGLPYEQYF
D gene: -; clone size: -; J gene: TRBJ2-7; V gene: TRBV20-1; CDR3 DNA: TGCAGTGCTAAACAAACCTACGAGCAGTACTTC; CDR3 protein: CSAKQTYEQYF
D gene: TRBD1; clone size: -; J gene: TRBJ2-4; V gene: TRBV20-1; CDR3 DNA: TGCAGTGCCCGGACAGGGGTCAAAAACATTCAGTACTTC; CDR3 protein: CSARTGVKNIQYF
D gene: TRBD2; clone size: few; J gene: TRBJ2-1; V gene: TRBV28; CDR3 DNA: TGTGCCAGCAGTTTGCTAGCGGGGAGGAATGAGCAGTTCTTC; CDR3 protein: CASSLLAGRNEQFF
D gene: TRBD1; clone size: -; J gene: TRBJ2-5; V gene: TRBV20-1; CDR3 DNA: TGCAGTGCTGACCTTGGGACAGGGCTGGGAGAGACCCAGTACTTC; CDR3 protein: CSADLGTGLGETQYF
D gene: TRBD1; clone size: -; J gene: TRBJ1-4; V gene: TRBV6-5; CDR3 DNA: TGTGCCAGCAGTCATCCCGGGGACAGGGATGAAAAACTGTTTTTT; CDR3 protein: CASSHPGDRDEKLFF
D gene: -; clone size: -; J gene: TRBJ2-3; V gene: TRBV10-2; CDR3 DNA: TGCGCCAGCAGCCACAGGAAAGATACGCAGTATTTT; CDR3 protein: CASSHRKDTQYF
D gene: TRBD1; clone size: -; J gene: TRBJ1-2; V gene: TRBV10-3; CDR3 DNA: TGTGCCATCAGTGAGTCGACAGGGTATGGGTATGGCTACACCTTC; CDR3 protein: CAISESTGYGYGYTF
D gene: -; clone size: -; J gene: TRBJ2-7; V gene: TRBV6-5; CDR3 DNA: TGTGCCAGCAGTTACTCGTCCGATTCTACCTACGAGCAGTACTTC; CDR3 protein: CASSYSSDSTYEQYF
D gene: TRBD1; clone size: -; J gene: TRBJ1-6; V gene: TRBV4-3; CDR3 DNA: TGCGCCAGCAGCCTAACACAGGGGGCCGATTCACCCCTCCACTTT; CDR3 protein: CASSLTQGADSPLHF